The 26 T cell receptor beta chains given below trace back to one sample, sequenced in a study of blood T cells in healthy people across ages. PCR was performed a second time for about 7 to 11 cycles using a sample-barcoded 5' primer and a J-beta primer mix. TCRdb fed the 5' RACE reads into MiXCR, producing one record per CDR3 protein. The sample has fewer than 900,000 distinct CDR3 sequences, 45% to 50% seen once. The sequencing sample was made of blood. Receptors originate from a woman between 55 and 75 years old in good health.

This chain links TRBV7-7 with TRBJ2-5; D gene uncertain. Trimming cost V 2 bases and J 1 base, with 5 bases left between them. This CDR3 contains 13 residues. Germline V gives CDR1 SSHAT, CDR2 FNYEAQ (reference sequence). CDR3: CASSLNFQETQYF. CDR3 coding DNA: TGTGCCAGCAGCTTAAACTTCCAAGAGACCCAGTACTTC.

The chain combines TRBV20-1 with TRBJ2-1, with 11 bases fitting TRBD2. From germline, CDR1 is DFQATT and CDR2 SNEGSKA (reference sequence). V lost 0 bases and J lost 6; bases outside the gene matches: 7. CDR3 length equals 16 residues. CDR3 sequence: CSARDTTSGIFNEQFF. The CDR3 DNA reads as TGCAGTGCTAGAGATACGACTAGCGGGATTTTCAATGAGCAGTTCTTC.

The sample holds one count of this clonotype. The J gene is TRBJ2-4, the V gene TRBV6-2 or TRBV6-3; D is possibly TRBD1 (6 bases). The end of the DNA aligns better with TRBJ2-7, so the J call may be wrong. The CDR3 extends over 15 amino acids. Germline V gene lookup returns CDR1 MNHEY and CDR2 SVGEGT. CDR3 coding DNA: TGTGCCAGCAGTGGATGGACAGCCGGCAGGTGCGAGCAGTACTTC. Translating it yields CASSGWTAGRCEQYF.

As concerns this clonotype: Given a much more abundant clone one base away, this may be a read error. The genes are TRBV4-2 and TRBJ2-5; 9 positions match TRBD1. The tail of the sequence fits TRBJ2-7 better, so the J call may be wrong. CDR3 size: 15 residues. From germline, CDR1 is LGHNA and CDR2 YNFKEQ. The CDR3 nucleotides read TGTGCCAGCAGCCAAGTCGGGACAGGGACCCACGAGCAGTACTTC. This translates into CASSQVGTGTHEQYF.

J is TRBJ2-7 and V is TRBV5-1; 8 bases fit TRBD2. Judging by the DNA end, TRBJ2-1 fits better; the J call may be wrong. The CDR3 length is 17 residues. Germline V CDR1 and CDR2: SGHRS, YFSETQ. CDR3 DNA: TGCGCCAGCAGCTTCCGACCACAGGAGAGCGGGGGCAATGAGCAGTTCTTC. Translated: CASSFRPQESGGNEQFF.

The genes are TRBV30 and TRBJ2-7; D assignment may be TRBD1 or TRBD2 (5 bases each). The J call may be mistaken, given a closer DNA end match to TRBJ2-5. This CDR3 has 11 amino acids. Germline CDR1 reads GTSNPN; CDR2 reads SVGIG (reference sequence). The CDR3 here is CACGTAETQYF. The CDR3 bases are TGTGCCTGCGGGACGGCGGAGACCCAGTACTTC.

This clonotype was seen a single time. The rearrangement uses TRBV6-2 or TRBV6-3 and TRBJ2-1; 9 bases align to TRBD1. Trimming cost V 8 bases and J 10 bases; bases outside gene matches: 18. The germline V gene has CDR1 MNHEY and CDR2 SVGEGT. There are 16 residues in the CDR3. Written as DNA, the CDR3 is TGTGCCAGCTCCTATGGACAGGGGACGGACTCCTACGAGCAGTTCTTC. It yields the protein CASSYGQGTDSYEQFF.

The V gene is TRBV4-1, the J gene TRBJ2-1; the match to TRBD2 covers 12 bases. The CDR3 runs 16 residues. Germline lookup yields CDR1 MGHRA and CDR2 YSYEKL. Trimming at V came to 2 bases and at J to 7 bases, leaving 6 bases not matched to a gene. The CDR3 coding sequence is TGCGCCAGCAGCCAAAGACTAGCGGGAGCGGGGAATGAGCAGTTCTTC. It codes for CASSQRLAGAGNEQFF.

This clonotype was seen a handful of times. The CDR3 loop reads CASSPLAVQFNNEQFF. The CDR3 DNA reads TGTGCCAGCAGCCCGCTGGCAGTGCAATTTAACAATGAGCAGTTCTTC. The rearrangement joins TRBV9 to TRBJ2-1; D is undetermined. There are 16 residues in the CDR3. Between the trimmed V and J ends, which lost 4 bases and 5 bases, there was a span of 19 bases. Germline assignment: CDR1 SGDLS and CDR2 YYNGEE.

The chain couples TRBV10-3 to TRBJ2-7, with 7 bases that match TRBD1. The J call could be wrong; TRBJ2-5 is a better fit for the DNA end. CDR3 size: 12 residues. Germline V gene sequence: CDR1 ENHRY, CDR2 SYGVKD. CDR3 loop: CAISTGEETQYF. The CDR3, as DNA: TGTGCCATCAGTACAGGGGAAGAGACCCAGTACTTC.

The table lists this clonotype with many counts. This sequence joins TRBV12-3 or TRBV12-4 and TRBJ2-7; D is unclear. The CDR3 extends over 13 amino acids. V lost 6 bases to trimming and J lost 2 bases, with 11 bases between them. The CDR3 bases are TGTGCCAGCAGCCCCTCATGGACCTACGAGCAGTACTTC. The encoded protein is CASSPSWTYEQYF.

The chain uses TRBV27 and TRBJ1-2; TRBD1 might be the D (5 bases). Trimming cost V 6 bases and J 8 bases, with 25 bases left between them. CDR1 is MNHEY and CDR2 is SMNVEV in the germline V gene (reference sequence). The CDR3 extends over 16 amino acids. The CDR3 bases are TGTGCCAGCAGCAGTTTACCTTGGACCGGGGACGGAGGCTACACCTTC. Translated: CASSSLPWTGDGGYTF.

This chain joins TRBV4-1 and TRBJ2-3; 14 bases align to TRBD2. Looked up from germline, CDR1 is MGHRA and CDR2 is YSYEKL. The ends lost 4 bases at V and 6 bases at J; junction bases unmatched: 6. The CDR3 sequence is 16 residues long. The CDR3 reads CASSRSTSGRADTQYF. The CDR3 region has the DNA TGCGCCAGCAGCCGATCGACTAGCGGGAGGGCCGATACGCAGTATTTT.

V is TRBV30 and J is TRBJ1-1; D call uncertain. The germline V and J ends were trimmed by 0 bases and 10 bases, with 12 bases remaining between them. Germline assignment: CDR1 GTSNPN and CDR2 SVGIG (reference sequence). This CDR3 spans 12 amino acids. CDR3 in amino acids: CAWSVPKVGAFF. The CDR3 DNA sequence: TGTGCCTGGAGTGTACCGAAAGTTGGAGCTTTCTTT.

This clonotype was seen only a few times. The V and J genes are TRBV5-6 and TRBJ2-7; D may be TRBD1 or TRBD2 (5 bases each). The CDR3 runs 14 residues. V lost 3 bases and J 2 bases, leaving 12 bases between the germline ends. Germline V gene lookup returns CDR1 SGHDT and CDR2 YYEEEE. DNA for the CDR3: TGTGCCAGCAGCTCGGGACCGGCGACCTACGAGCAGTACTTC. Residues: CASSSGPATYEQYF.

The chain links TRBV5-6 to TRBJ2-7, with 7 nucleotides matching TRBD1. The J call is in doubt because the DNA end fits TRBJ2-5 better. Germline V lookup: CDR1 SGHDT, CDR2 YYEEEE. This CDR3 spans 12 amino acids. CDR3 residues: CASSIQGETQYF. The CDR3 nucleotides are TGTGCCAGCAGCATACAGGGGGAGACCCAGTACTTC.

This clonotype was seen a handful of times. The chain combines TRBV12-5 with TRBJ2-1; 12 positions match TRBD2. Trimming cost V 9 bases and J 7 bases; bases outside gene matches: 10. Per germline, CDR1 LGHNT and CDR2 FRNRAP. This CDR3 is built from 15 residues. The CDR3 DNA sequence: TGTGCTAGCGCCTTCGCACTAGCGGGAGGAAATGAGCAGTTCTTC. Encoded protein: CASAFALAGGNEQFF.

The V gene is TRBV20-1, the J gene TRBJ1-5; 9 bases line up with TRBD1. The germline V gene encodes CDR1 DFQATT and CDR2 SNEGSKA (reference sequence). CDR3 length equals 15 residues. Germline trimming cut 5 bases from V and 2 bases from J; bases unmatched to any gene: 7. The CDR3 DNA reads TGCAGTGCTGAACAGGGGGCGCGGGGCAATCAGCCCCAGCATTTT. The encoded protein is CSAEQGARGNQPQHF.

This clonotype was picked up a small number of times. This CDR3 reads CASSLGVINSGANVLTF. The DNA for the CDR3 is TGTGCCAGCAGCTTAGGGGTTATCAACTCTGGGGCCAACGTCCTGACTTTC. The rearrangement joins TRBV7-3 to TRBJ2-6; D unclear. This CDR3 is 17 amino acids long. The V gene's germline CDR1 is SGHTA and CDR2 FQGTGA. Trimming stripped 2 bases from V and 0 bases from J, with 11 bases between. Drawing the rest from reference TRBV7-3 and TRBJ2-6, the complete variable domain is GAGVSQTPSNKVTEKGKYVELRCDPISGHTALYWYRQSLGQGPEFLIYFQGTGAADDSGLPNDRFFAVRPEGSVSTLKIQRTERGDSAVYLCASSLGVINSGANVLTFGAGSRLTVL.

The chain couples TRBV29-1 to TRBJ1-2, with D possibly being TRBD1 (5 bases). The CDR3 contains 15 residues. With 4 bases removed from V and 5 bases from J, the gap between germline ends came to 20 bases. Germline lookup yields CDR1 SQVTM and CDR2 ANQGSEA. The CDR3 DNA reads as TGCAGCGTTGGGATGGGGACGGGAGCTAGATATGGCTACACCTTC. Residues: CSVGMGTGARYGYTF.

This clonotype was counted only a few times. The chain is built from TRBV28 and TRBJ1-6; perhaps TRBD1 as D (6 bases). Germline CDR1 is MDHEN and CDR2 is SYDVKM. V was pared by 10 bases and J by 3 bases, with 10 bases between. The length of the CDR3 is 13 residues. The CDR3 nucleotides read TGTGCCACCCGGGACAACTATAATTCACCCCTCCACTTT. Its translation: CATRDNYNSPLHF.

J is TRBJ1-4 and V is TRBV6-6; no firm D call. CDR1 MNHNY and CDR2 SVGAGI come from the germline V gene (reference sequence). V shed 1 base and J shed 8 bases, with 14 bases lying between them. The CDR3 runs 15 residues. This CDR3 reads CASSYYFGEVEKLFF. CDR3 DNA: TGTGCCAGCAGTTACTACTTCGGGGAGGTAGAAAAACTGTTTTTT.

This rearrangement joins TRBV4-2 to TRBJ1-2; possible D gene TRBD1, 5 bases. CDR1 and CDR2 from the germline V gene are LGHNA and YNFKEQ. This CDR3 spans 16 amino acids. Trimming took 0 bases from V and 7 from J, leaving 18 bases between them. The chain's CDR3 is CASSQEEGRWDFGYTF. The CDR3, as DNA: TGTGCCAGCAGCCAAGAAGAAGGCAGATGGGACTTTGGCTACACCTTC.

This clonotype has more than one count but fewer than ten. Here the CDR3 reads CASSQDGTGDGQFF. CDR3 bases: TGCGCCAGCAGCCAAGACGGGACAGGGGATGGGCAGTTCTTC. V and J are TRBV4-1 and TRBJ2-1; TRBD1 matches at 10 bases. V was clipped by 0 bases and J by 12 bases; unmatched bases: 5. This CDR3 has 14 residues. The V gene's germline CDR1 is MGHRA and CDR2 YSYEKL.

This clonotype appeared many times. The chain has TRBV7-2 and TRBJ2-5; no definite D call. Germline V gene lookup returns CDR1 SGHTA and CDR2 FQGNSA. This CDR3 has 12 residues. The ends were cut back, 5 bases at V and 7 bases at J, with 11 bases in the middle. In nucleotides, the CDR3 is TGTGCCAGCAGCCAACCATGGGGGACCCAGTACTTC. It yields the protein CASSQPWGTQYF.

The chain employs TRBV20-1 and TRBJ2-1, with 12 nucleotides matching TRBD2. This CDR3 region has 17 residues. After removal of 5 bases from V and 2 bases from J, the junction contained 10 bases not matched to a gene. Germline-derived CDR1 and CDR2 are DFQATT and SNEGSKA (reference sequence). The CDR3, as DNA: TGCAGTGCTTTTGGACTAGCGGGGCGGGATGCCTACAATGAGCAGTTCTTC. Translated: CSAFGLAGRDAYNEQFF.